Sequencing of this T cell receptor (beta chain) was carried out in a study of blood T cell repertoires in COVID-19 (TCRdb year 2020). Notes on the research overall: Samples covering the acute and convalescent phases of COVID-19 were provided by collaborators in the United States, Italy and Spain. HLA class I and class II types, where available, came from metadata supplied by the sample provider rather than from assay-based typing. Subjects who had been exposed to COVID-19, were actively infected with it, or had recovered from it provided the deeply sampled blood TCRbeta repertoires that made up the dataset. A de-identified subject ID, COVID-19 status, age in years and sex were almost always included in the sample metadata. A freely available public database, intended as a resource for researchers studying the immune response to SARS-CoV-2, is where the repertoires were released. Samples came from the ongoing ImmuneRACE study (first 160 participants) plus 1,254 subjects from 6 global collaborators. The material from the prospective study consisted of cDNA or gDNA derived from T cells, B-cell-depleted T cells, or PBMCs. What the research found in general, with its limitations: How much clinical and demographic metadata was included differed by source and by participant, and the metadata was provided uncurated.

Collaborating institutions collected whole blood in K2EDTA tubes following their own protocols. For TCRbeta analysis, collaborators shipped samples in one of three forms: frozen whole blood, isolated PBMCs, or DNA extracted from either of those sample types. TCRbeta CDR3 regions were amplified from genomic DNA by means of the immunoSEQ Assay, a bias-controlled multiplex PCR. As for the original processing: The number of nucleated cells in each sample was estimated by amplification of reference gene primers within the assay. To quantify the absolute abundance of each unique TCRbeta CDR3 rearrangement, sequence reads were collapsed and filtered. For each sample, productive Simpson clonality was calculated by taking the square root of Simpson's diversity index across productive rearrangements. The table comes from immuneACCESS by way of TCRdb, which keeps in-frame sequences with V and J called. Part of the clones is missing from these tables; in studies checked, under half for an unresolved V gene and the rest for unknown reasons. V, J and clone size are taken as reported in that table, and D and trimming were inferred from the DNA itself. Within this sample are about 520,000 clones, with 70% to 90% of them counted one time only. The ten largest account for approximately 2.9% of the sample.

Via the germline V gene, CDR1 is LGHNA and CDR2 YSLEER. Including the terminal cysteine and phenylalanine, the CDR3 comprises 16 residues. The DNA shown is the 48-base CDR3, in frame from base 1. V trim: 0 bases; J trim: 13 bases; unmatched bases: 9. The sample holds one count of this clone. The antigen this receptor binds is unknown. The sample holds no much larger clone one base away, and base qualities are not on file. The chain uses TRBV4-3 and TRBJ2-3; TRBD2 aligns with 14 central bases. The sample was peripheral blood. This clonotype was sampled from a human donor in a cohort sampled during active COVID-19. This receptor carries the CDR3 CASSQDTGGTSGRKYF. The bases read TGCGCCAGCAGCCAAGATACGGGGGGGACTAGCGGGAGAAAGTATTTT.